The rows below give T cell receptor beta chains drawn from one sample of a study of blood T cell repertoires in COVID-19. Using immunoSEQ multiplex PCR, the repertoire was profiled, and TCRdb retains in-frame clones only, with some absent. The table lists hundreds of thousands of clones, roughly 91% of them singletons. Sequenced input: PBMCs or T cells enriched from blood (not recorded which). These receptors all come from a young woman with acute COVID-19. Each CDR3 is given with its conserved first and last residue. D genes are given only for firm matches. For some rows the clone size is stated as once, few or many, or as a class when expanded; others skip it.

J gene: TRBJ1-2; D gene: .; V gene: TRBV6-5; clone size: few; CDR3 DNA: TGTGCCAGCAGTTATAACAGTAACTATGGCTACACCTTC; CDR3 protein: CASSYNSNYGYTF
J gene: TRBJ2-2; D gene: .; V gene: TRBV14; clone size: .; CDR3 DNA: TGTGCCAGCAGCGAAACAGGACAGCCGACCGGGGAGCTGTTTTTT; CDR3 protein: CASSETGQPTGELFF
J gene: TRBJ2-2; D gene: .; V gene: TRBV15; clone size: .; CDR3 DNA: TGTGCCACCAGCAGAGATAGGAACACCGGGGAGCTGTTTTTT; CDR3 protein: CATSRDRNTGELFF
J gene: TRBJ2-7; D gene: TRBD1; V gene: TRBV7-3; clone size: .; CDR3 DNA: TGTGCCAGCAGCATCCACAGGGGGCTATACGAGCAGTACTTC; CDR3 protein: CASSIHRGLYEQYF
J gene: TRBJ1-5; D gene: TRBD1; V gene: TRBV7-2; clone size: .; CDR3 DNA: TGTGCCAGCAGCCATGGACAGGTCAATCAGCCCCAGCATTTT; CDR3 protein: CASSHGQVNQPQHF
J gene: TRBJ2-1; D gene: .; V gene: TRBV7-3; clone size: .; CDR3 DNA: TGTGCCAGCAGCTTAAACTTGTACAATGAGCAGTTCTTC; CDR3 protein: CASSLNLYNEQFF
J gene: TRBJ2-4; D gene: .; V gene: TRBV28; clone size: .; CDR3 DNA: TGTGCCAGCAGTCCAGGCGACGTCGGGATCATTCAGTACTTC; CDR3 protein: CASSPGDVGIIQYF
J gene: TRBJ2-1; D gene: .; V gene: TRBV19; clone size: .; CDR3 DNA: TGTGCCAGTGGGACTGAGGGCTCCTACAATGAGCAGTTCTTC; CDR3 protein: CASGTEGSYNEQFF
J gene: TRBJ2-5; D gene: TRBD2; V gene: TRBV5-1; clone size: .; CDR3 DNA: TGCGCCAGCAGCTTGTCGATATTGGGCGGGGGGGCATCTCAAGAGACCCAGTACTTC; CDR3 protein: CASSLSILGGGASQETQYF
J gene: TRBJ2-7; D gene: TRBD2; V gene: TRBV11-2; clone size: .; CDR3 DNA: TGTGCCAGCAGCTCGACTAGCGGGGGGGCACACGAGCAGTACTTC; CDR3 protein: CASSSTSGGAHEQYF
J gene: TRBJ2-7; D gene: .; V gene: TRBV7-2; clone size: .; CDR3 DNA: TGTGCCAGCAGCTCGACTGGAGCCTACGAGCAGTACTTC; CDR3 protein: CASSSTGAYEQYF
J gene: TRBJ1-2; D gene: TRBD1; V gene: TRBV14; clone size: once; CDR3 DNA: TGTGCCAGCAGCCAAGTCGGGACAGGTCCTAACTATGGCTACACCTTC; CDR3 protein: CASSQVGTGPNYGYTF
J gene: TRBJ2-3; D gene: TRBD1; V gene: TRBV2; clone size: .; CDR3 DNA: TGTGCCAGCGCCGGGACAGTTTCGAGCACAGATACGCAGTATTTT; CDR3 protein: CASAGTVSSTDTQYF
J gene: TRBJ1-4; D gene: .; V gene: TRBV4-1; clone size: .; CDR3 DNA: TGCGCCAGCAGCAGATCCAGGGGCGGTGGCGAAAAACTGTTTTTT; CDR3 protein: CASSRSRGGGEKLFF
J gene: TRBJ1-3; D gene: TRBD1; V gene: TRBV5-1; clone size: .; CDR3 DNA: TGCGCCAGCAGGACAGGGGTGGGCGGAAACACCATATATTTT; CDR3 protein: CASRTGVGGNTIYF
J gene: TRBJ2-6; D gene: .; V gene: TRBV29-1; clone size: few; CDR3 DNA: TGCAGCGTTGATGACTGGCGATCTGGCTCTGGGGCCAACGTCCTGACTTTC; CDR3 protein: CSVDDWRSGSGANVLTF
J gene: TRBJ1-1; D gene: .; V gene: TRBV18; clone size: .; CDR3 DNA: TGTGCCAGCTCACCAGGGCTATTAGAGAACACTGAAGCTTTCTTT; CDR3 protein: CASSPGLLENTEAFF
J gene: TRBJ2-7; D gene: TRBD1; V gene: TRBV2; clone size: .; CDR3 DNA: TGTGCCAGCAGTTCCCGAGGGACAGGGGAAAAGGTGGGGGAGCAGTACTTC; CDR3 protein: CASSSRGTGEKVGEQYF
J gene: TRBJ2-7; D gene: .; V gene: TRBV7-2; clone size: .; CDR3 DNA: TGTGCCAGCACCAGGGATTACGAGCAGTACTTC; CDR3 protein: CASTRDYEQYF